These 15 T cell receptor beta chains were all obtained from the same sample, sequenced in a study of shared clonotypes between healthy human individuals. Naive CD8 cells lacked CD45RO, underwent positive selection for CCR7 and left out terminally differentiated effector memory CD45RA+ cells. Produced via immunoSEQ multiplex PCR; TCRdb's table is partial and in-frame only. The sample lists about 610,000 clones, around 96% occurring once. The sample consisted of naive CD8+ T cells sorted from blood. The receptor source for this set is a woman under 40 in good health.

The V and J genes are TRBV19 and TRBJ1-6; no clear D gene. Trimming shortened V by 5 bases and J by 10 bases, and 15 bases separated the two germline ends. Germline lookup yields CDR1 LNHDA and CDR2 SQIVND (reference sequence). This CDR3 spans 14 amino acids. The CDR3 loop reads CASSVRETASPLHF. CDR3 DNA: TGTGCCAGTAGTGTCCGGGAAACCGCGTCACCCCTCCACTTT.

V is TRBV15 and J is TRBJ2-7, with TRBD2 identical over 8 bases. J gave up 3 bases and V 3 bases, and 16 bases lay outside the gene matches. This CDR3 contains 18 residues. CDR1 LNHNV and CDR2 YYDKDF come from the germline V gene (reference sequence). In DNA form, the CDR3 reads TGTGCCACCAGCAGTATGGCCCCGGGACTAGGGGTTGTCTACGAGCAGTACTTC. Translated: CATSSMAPGLGVVYEQYF.

The gene calls are TRBV6-5 and TRBJ1-6; D call uncertain. Germline CDR1 is MNHEY and CDR2 is SVGAGI. V was pared by 7 bases and J by 10 bases, with 11 bases between. This CDR3 is built from 12 residues. CDR3 protein: CASNNPGSPLHF. CDR3 DNA: TGTGCCAGCAACAATCCGGGGTCACCCCTCCACTTT.

The V and J genes are TRBV5-8 and TRBJ1-5; D remains unclear. In germline, CDR1 is SGHTS, CDR2 YDEGEE. V lost 4 bases to trimming and J lost 3 bases, with 17 bases between them. This CDR3 has 16 amino acids. The CDR3 here is CASSESLLGINQPQHF. In DNA, the CDR3 is TGTGCCAGCAGCGAGAGCCTCTTAGGGATCAATCAGCCCCAGCATTTT.

The rearrangement links TRBV6-6 to TRBJ2-1, with 7 bases identical to TRBD2. This CDR3 is 16 amino acids long. Germline CDR1 is MNHNY and CDR2 is SVGAGI (reference sequence). The trim removed 6 bases at V and 4 bases at J, leaving 12 bases unmatched. The CDR3 sequence is CASSAVGLAVYNEQFF. CDR3 sequence (DNA): TGTGCCAGCAGCGCAGTTGGGCTAGCGGTATACAATGAGCAGTTCTTC.

The chain uses TRBV9 and TRBJ1-2; TRBD1 agrees at 8 bases. The CDR3 has 15 residues. Trimming at V came to 3 bases and at J to 4 bases, leaving 8 bases not matched to a gene. Germline CDR1 and CDR2: SGDLS and YYNGEE. CDR3 sequence (DNA): TGTGCCAGCAGCGCTACAACAGGGGGACCCTATGGCTACACCTTC. Translating gives CASSATTGGPYGYTF. The whole variable domain, filled in from reference TRBV9 and TRBJ1-2, reads DSGVTQTPKHLITATGQRVTLRCSPRSGDLSVYWYQQSLDQGLQFLIQYYNGEERAKGNILERFSAQQFPDLHSELNLSSLELGDSALYFCASSATTGGPYGYTFGSGTRLTVV.

The chain has TRBV6-6 and TRBJ1-5; D is uncertain. This CDR3 is built from 14 residues. Germline assignment: CDR1 MNHNY and CDR2 SVGAGI (reference sequence). V dropped 4 bases and J dropped 3 bases, with 10 bases sitting between them. CDR3 amino acids: CASSFSRLNQPQHF. CDR3 DNA sequence: TGTGCCAGCAGTTTCAGCAGGCTCAATCAGCCCCAGCATTTT.

The rearrangement uses TRBV19 and TRBJ1-5; D possibly corresponds to TRBD1 (6 bases). V was cut by 1 base and J by 3 bases, with 10 bases left in between. This CDR3 comprises 15 residues. The germline CDR1 and CDR2 sequences are LNHDA and SQIVND (reference sequence). This CDR3 is CASSIVRGANQPQHF. As DNA, the CDR3 is TGTGCCAGTAGTATAGTTCGGGGGGCCAATCAGCCCCAGCATTTT.

The V call is TRBV4-1, the J call TRBJ1-5; D call uncertain. CDR1 and CDR2 (germline): MGHRA, YSYEKL. The V end was cut by 2 bases, the J end by 6 bases, with 11 bases between. This CDR3 is built from 14 residues. The CDR3 bases are TGCGCCAGCAGCCAAATGGTCGATTTTCAGCCCCAGCATTTT. It yields the protein CASSQMVDFQPQHF.

The chain is built from TRBV28 and TRBJ1-6; D might be TRBD1 (6 bases). V was clipped by 10 bases and J by 7 bases, with 14 bases between them. CDR3 length: 13 residues. Germline V gene data show CDR1 as MDHEN and CDR2 as SYDVKM. The CDR3 sequence is CAITEGGNSPLHF. The CDR3 DNA follows: TGTGCCATCACCGAAGGGGGAAATTCACCCCTCCACTTT.

The chain joins TRBV6-5 to TRBJ1-5; perhaps TRBD1 as D (6 bases). The germline V gene encodes CDR1 MNHEY and CDR2 SVGAGI. The CDR3 has 14 residues. The V end lost 4 bases, the J end lost 5 bases, and 12 bases lay between the germline ends. CDR3 in amino acids: CASSWGPGDQPQHF. CDR3 coding DNA: TGTGCCAGCAGTTGGGGGCCTGGGGATCAGCCCCAGCATTTT.

The chain is built from TRBV5-6 and TRBJ1-3; 10 bases are a match to TRBD1. After removal of 1 base from V and 0 bases from J, the junction contained 10 bases not matched to a gene. From germline, CDR1 is SGHDT and CDR2 YYEEEE. The CDR3 runs to 19 residues. The CDR3 coding sequence is TGTGCCAGCAGCTTGTCCGGGACAGGGGCCGCTCCCTCTGGAAACACCATATATTTT. Encoded protein: CASSLSGTGAAPSGNTIYF.

The rearrangement links TRBV5-8 to TRBJ2-5, with a weak D call TRBD2 (6 bases). V was trimmed by 4 bases and J by 2 bases, leaving 18 bases between them. Germline CDR1 SGHTS, CDR2 YDEGEE. The CDR3 runs to 16 residues. The CDR3 region has the DNA TGTGCCAGCAGCCTGCTGGAGGGAATCCCTCAAGAGACCCAGTACTTC. Translating gives CASSLLEGIPQETQYF.

This chain uses TRBV29-1 with TRBJ2-3; D unclear. This CDR3 spans 13 amino acids. V was cut by 5 bases and J by 2 bases, with 11 bases left in between. CDR1 is SQVTM and CDR2 is ANQGSEA in the germline V gene. CDR3 DNA sequence: TGCAGCGTTCCAGGACCGGACACAGATACGCAGTATTTT. Translated: CSVPGPDTDTQYF.

J is TRBJ1-2 and V is TRBV5-5; D ambiguous. The CDR3 is made up of 15 amino acids. Germline loops: CDR1 SGHKS, CDR2 YYEKEE (reference sequence). V shed 0 bases and J shed 4 bases, with 13 bases lying between them. CDR3 sequence: CASSLDRSSRYGYTF. The CDR3 DNA reads TGTGCCAGCAGCTTGGATCGGAGTTCTCGCTATGGCTACACCTTC.